The 27 T cell receptor beta chains in this list originate from one sample, sequenced in a study of cytomegalovirus exposure and HLA in healthy donors. Use of 60 Vbeta and 13 Jbeta primers characterized the PCR. Produced via immunoSEQ multiplex PCR; TCRdb's table is partial and in-frame only. The table has around 130,000 clones, 60% to 85% seen once; the top ten hold approximately 1.8%. Material: PBMCs. Receptors originate from a man aged 35 to 55 in good health and CMV-seronegative.

The J gene is TRBJ2-5, the V gene TRBV30, with D possibly TRBD1 on 5 matching bases. The CDR3 covers 13 residues. Germline CDR1 and CDR2: GTSNPN and SVGIG (reference sequence). Trimming pared 2 bases from V and 2 bases from J, leaving 9 bases between. For the CDR3, the DNA is TGTGCCTGGAGTTGGGGCTATCAAGAGACCCAGTACTTC. It yields the protein CAWSWGYQETQYF. Together with reference TRBV30 and TRBJ2-5, the CDR3 gives the full variable domain: SQTIHQWPATLVQPVGSPLSLECTVEGTSNPNLYWYRQAAGRGLQLLFYSVGIGQISSEVPQNLSASRPQDRQFILSSKKLLLSDSGFYLCAWSWGYQETQYFGPGTRLLVL.

This clone came up once. This sequence joins TRBV7-9 and TRBJ2-7, with 9 bases that match TRBD2. The germline V gene encodes CDR1 SEHNR and CDR2 FQNEAQ (reference sequence). V lost 5 bases to trimming and J lost 0 bases; unmatched junction nucleotides: 5. There are 15 residues in the CDR3. CDR3: CASSPPSGVSYEQYF. The CDR3 nucleotides read TGTGCCAGCAGCCCACCTAGCGGGGTCTCCTACGAGCAGTACTTC.

This chain uses TRBV9 with TRBJ2-1; 9 nucleotides line up with TRBD2. This CDR3 has 17 amino acids. Germline V lookup: CDR1 SGDLS, CDR2 YYNGEE. V trimming: 2 bases; J trimming: 5 bases; junction bases outside the gene matches: 11. The DNA of the CDR3 is TGTGCCAGCAGCGTTAGCGGGGCGGGAGGGATAAACAATGAGCAGTTCTTC. Protein sequence: CASSVSGAGGINNEQFF.

V is TRBV7-2 and J is TRBJ2-7; D gene unclear. CDR3 length: 14 residues. Trimming left V 1 base short and J 1 base short, with 8 bases between. Germline V gene sequence: CDR1 SGHTA, CDR2 FQGNSA. The CDR3 sequence is CASSLVQFSYEQYF. The CDR3 DNA sequence: TGTGCCAGCAGCTTAGTACAGTTTTCCTACGAGCAGTACTTC.

Regarding this clone: The sample has other DNA sequences that encode this CDR3 too. The chain couples TRBV4-1 to TRBJ2-3, with 11 bases identical to TRBD2. After removal of 1 base from V and 1 base from J, the junction contained 1 base not matched to a gene. Germline CDR1 MGHRA, CDR2 YSYEKL. The CDR3 is 16 amino acids. The CDR3 DNA sequence: TGCGCCAGCAGCCAAGGGGGACTAGCGGGCACAGATACGCAGTATTTT. Its translation is CASSQGGLAGTDTQYF.

This clone was picked up a small number of times. V is TRBV28 and J is TRBJ2-2; 10 nucleotides align to TRBD1. V lost 7 bases, J lost 4 bases, and 6 bases stayed unmatched. Germline V CDR1 and CDR2: MDHEN, SYDVKM. The CDR3 covers 15 residues. The CDR3 here is CASTRQGAGTGELFF. The CDR3 DNA sequence: TGTGCCAGCACGAGACAGGGGGCGGGCACCGGGGAGCTGTTTTTT.

The rearrangement uses TRBV10-3 and TRBJ1-5, with D possibly being TRBD1 (6 bases). The V gene's germline CDR1 is ENHRY and CDR2 SYGVKD. V lost 3 bases to trimming and J lost 2 bases, with 11 bases between them. The CDR3 is 15 residues long. In DNA, the CDR3 is TGTGCCATCAGTGAACAGGGTGTGGGCAATCAGCCCCAGCATTTT. It translates to CAISEQGVGNQPQHF.

This clone was seen only a few times. V is TRBV4-1 and J is TRBJ1-6; 7 nucleotides match TRBD1. Germline loops: CDR1 MGHRA, CDR2 YSYEKL. The CDR3 totals 14 residues. The ends lost 4 bases at V and 6 bases at J; junction bases unmatched: 3. CDR3 protein: CASSLGQINSPLHF. CDR3 DNA: TGCGCCAGCAGCCTGGGACAGATTAATTCACCCCTCCACTTT.

This sequence joins TRBV25-1 and TRBJ2-1, with 9 nucleotides matching TRBD2. Trimming took 1 base from V and 2 from J; bases not matched to a gene: 3. The CDR3 is 16 residues long. Germline CDR1 MGHDK, CDR2 SYGVNS. The CDR3, as DNA: TGTGCCAGCAGTGAATCAGGCGGGGGGGCCTACAATGAGCAGTTCTTC. It encodes CASSESGGGAYNEQFF.

The chain has TRBV6-5 and TRBJ2-5; 9 bases agree with TRBD1. CDR1 is MNHEY, CDR2 SVGAGI, per germline. The CDR3 has 14 amino acids. Losses at the gene ends were 5 bases for V and 7 bases for J; bases not matched to a gene: 8. The CDR3 DNA reads TGTGCCAGCAGTACTAGACAGGGGGTCGGGACCCAGTACTTC. This sequence encodes CASSTRQGVGTQYF.

V gene TRBV7-8 combines with J gene TRBJ2-3; D may be TRBD1 (5 bases). From germline, CDR1 is SGHVS and CDR2 FQNEAQ. V was pared by 1 base and J by 14 bases, with 13 bases between. This CDR3 comprises 12 residues. CDR3 sequence reads: CASSLDRLSRYF. CDR3 nucleotide sequence: TGTGCCAGCAGCTTAGACAGGCTCAGTAGGTATTTT.

This chain uses TRBV28 with TRBJ2-5, with 7 nucleotides matching TRBD2. V was clipped by 5 bases and J by 5 bases; unmatched bases: 17. The CDR3 is 17 amino acids. Germline V gene sequence: CDR1 MDHEN, CDR2 SYDVKM. CDR3: CASSPLTLRLADETQYF. CDR3 in DNA: TGTGCCAGCAGTCCGTTAACCCTTCGACTAGCAGATGAGACCCAGTACTTC.

The rearrangement links TRBV5-1 to TRBJ2-6; 7 bases line up with TRBD1. This CDR3 is 17 amino acids long. CDR1 and CDR2 from the germline V gene are SGHRS and YFSETQ. J was trimmed by 2 bases and V by 0 bases; bases with no gene match: 5. The CDR3 loop is CASSLGGGEPGANVLTF. In DNA form, the CDR3 reads TGCGCCAGCAGCTTGGGAGGGGGCGAGCCTGGGGCCAACGTCCTGACTTTC.

As concerns this clone: At one of its ends the junction is not consistent with the germline gene, which may arise from a read error. The gene calls are TRBV7-9 and TRBJ2-1; 7 bases agree with TRBD1. Germline-derived CDR1 and CDR2 are SEHNR and FQNEAQ (reference sequence). The CDR3 sequence is 16 residues long. CDR3 in DNA: TGTTCCAGCAGCCCCTCTACAGGGGATCAGTACAATGAGCAGTTCTTC. It yields the protein CSSSPSTGDQYNEQFF.

The chain joins TRBV29-1 to TRBJ2-7, with a tentative D call TRBD2 (7 bases). This CDR3 comprises 15 residues. Per germline, CDR1 SQVTM and CDR2 ANQGSEA. The germline V and J ends were trimmed by 3 bases and 0 bases, with 15 bases remaining between them. In DNA, the CDR3 is TGCAGCGTTGACGGGGGGCCCTTACCCTCCTACGAGCAGTACTTC. Protein: CSVDGGPLPSYEQYF.

In DNA, the CDR3 is TGTGCCACCACTAGCGGGGGGGCGTACGAGCAGTACTTC. Protein: CATTSGGAYEQYF. The rearrangement joins TRBV6-1 to TRBJ2-7, with 13 positions matching TRBD2. CDR1 and CDR2 (germline): MNHNS, SASEGT. With V trimmed by 10 bases and J by 4 bases, 4 bases remained unmatched. The CDR3 is 13 residues long.

This clone has only one observation. The chain links TRBV15 to TRBJ2-3; 9 bases match TRBD2. The CDR3 has 17 amino acids. Germline values: CDR1 LNHNV, CDR2 YYDKDF (reference sequence). V shed 2 bases, J shed 5 bases, and the junction held 11 bases outside the gene matches. The DNA for the CDR3 is TGTGCCACCAGCAGAAACCCTGGCGGGAGGGCCGGAGATACGCAGTATTTT. It encodes CATSRNPGGRAGDTQYF. Full variable domain (remainder filled in from reference TRBV15 and TRBJ2-3): DAMVIQNPRYQVTQFGKPVTLSCSQTLNHNVMYWYQQKSSQAPKLLFHYYDKDFNNEADTPDNFQSRRPNTSFCFLDIRSPGLGDTAMYLCATSRNPGGRAGDTQYFGPGTRLTVL.

The chain combines TRBV7-8 with TRBJ2-7; 9 positions match TRBD2. Trimming removed 3 bases from V and 3 bases from J; junction bases left unmatched: 6. Germline V gene sequence: CDR1 SGHVS, CDR2 FQNEAQ. This CDR3 has 15 amino acids. CDR3 residues: CASSLGVSGGYEQYF. Written as DNA, the CDR3 is TGTGCCAGCAGCTTGGGGGTTAGCGGGGGCTACGAGCAGTACTTC.

V usage is TRBV4-3 and J usage is TRBJ1-3; D unclear. CDR1 is LGHNA and CDR2 is YSLEER in the germline V gene. This CDR3 contains 14 residues. The V end was cut by 2 bases, the J end by 4 bases, with 9 bases between. CDR3: CASSQTTVGNTIYF. In DNA, the CDR3 is TGCGCCAGCAGCCAAACCACGGTGGGAAACACCATATATTTT.

V usage is TRBV30 and J usage is TRBJ2-7, with 8 bases lining up with TRBD2. The germline CDR1 and CDR2 sequences are GTSNPN and SVGIG (reference sequence). This CDR3 is built from 14 residues. Germline trimming cut 5 bases from V and 5 bases from J; bases unmatched to any gene: 11. CDR3 sequence reads: CAWQRGGSGDEQYF. CDR3 bases: TGTGCCTGGCAGCGCGGGGGGTCCGGCGACGAGCAGTACTTC.

The chain has TRBV28 and TRBJ2-5; D not resolved. TRBJ2-7 matches the DNA end more closely, so the J call is doubtful. The CDR3 loop spans 13 amino acids. CDR1 is MDHEN, CDR2 SYDVKM, per germline. The chain's CDR3 is CASSLNRDYEQYF. CDR3 bases: TGTGCCAGCAGTTTAAACAGAGACTACGAGCAGTACTTC.

The chain carries TRBV28 and TRBJ2-7; maybe TRBD1 (6 bases). In germline, CDR1 is MDHEN, CDR2 SYDVKM. Deletions cut 6 bases from V and 7 bases from J, with 13 bases between. The CDR3 sequence is 12 residues long. The CDR3 loop is CASSSGVGEQYF. The CDR3 DNA is TGTGCCAGCAGCTCAGGGGTGGGAGAGCAGTACTTC.

This chain links TRBV19 with TRBJ2-5, with 11 bases lining up with TRBD2. This CDR3 region has 15 residues. Germline V gene data show CDR1 as LNHDA and CDR2 as SQIVND (reference sequence). V was pared by 4 bases and J by 5 bases, with 6 bases of the junction left unmatched. The CDR3 DNA sequence: TGTGCCAGTAGTACTAGCGGGGGGTCGGCGGAGACCCAGTACTTC. Translating it yields CASSTSGGSAETQYF.

The chain couples TRBV5-1 to TRBJ2-7; possible D gene TRBD2, 6 bases. The V gene's germline CDR1 is SGHRS and CDR2 YFSETQ. CDR3 length equals 13 residues. Trimming stripped 5 bases from V and 5 bases from J, with 14 bases between. CDR3 DNA sequence: TGCGCCAGCAGAAGGGACCAGCGGGACGAGCAGTACTTC. Its protein is CASRRDQRDEQYF.

The CDR3 DNA reads TGTGCCAGCAGCGCAAACACGGGACTTTACACCGGGGAGCTGTTTTTT. Amino acids: CASSANTGLYTGELFF. This chain uses TRBV7-9 with TRBJ2-2; the D gene is possibly TRBD2 (6 bases). Germline V gene data show CDR1 as SEHNR and CDR2 as FQNEAQ (reference sequence). V was clipped by 5 bases and J by 3 bases, with 16 bases between them. The CDR3 length is 16 residues.

The chain recombines TRBV6-5 with TRBJ2-7; the match to TRBD1 covers 8 bases. This CDR3 has 14 amino acids. CDR1 MNHEY and CDR2 SVGAGI come from the germline V gene. The J segment lost 3 bases and the V segment lost 0 bases, leaving 1 base of the junction unmatched. In DNA form, the CDR3 reads TGTGCCAGCAGTTACTCGGACAGGGACTACGAGCAGTACTTC. Amino acid sequence: CASSYSDRDYEQYF.

This clone was observed a single time. V is TRBV19 and J is TRBJ2-2, with D possibly matching TRBD2 (6 bases). Trimming left V 3 bases short and J 4 bases short, with 12 bases between. CDR1 is LNHDA, CDR2 SQIVND, per germline (reference sequence). This CDR3 is built from 15 residues. The CDR3 sequence is CASSIRGSITGELFF. The CDR3 DNA reads as TGTGCCAGTAGTATCCGGGGGTCGATCACCGGGGAGCTGTTTTTT.